The T cell receptor (beta chain) under discussion was sequenced for a study of blood T cell repertoires in COVID-19. The CDR3 consists of 11 residues. Germline V gives CDR1 MNHEY, CDR2 SMNVEV (reference sequence). Trimming took 8 bases from V and 0 from J, leaving 4 bases between them. Data came from immunoSEQ multiplex PCR; TCRdb stores just in-frame clones and leaves some out. The sample has some 54,000 clones, 89% seen once. The source material was peripheral blood. This TCR derives from an elderly man with active or convalescent COVID-19. The chain employs TRBV27 and TRBJ1-1; D remains unclear. The CDR3 is CASGLNTEAFF. Written as DNA, the CDR3 is TGTGCCAGCGGGCTGAACACTGAAGCTTTCTTT.